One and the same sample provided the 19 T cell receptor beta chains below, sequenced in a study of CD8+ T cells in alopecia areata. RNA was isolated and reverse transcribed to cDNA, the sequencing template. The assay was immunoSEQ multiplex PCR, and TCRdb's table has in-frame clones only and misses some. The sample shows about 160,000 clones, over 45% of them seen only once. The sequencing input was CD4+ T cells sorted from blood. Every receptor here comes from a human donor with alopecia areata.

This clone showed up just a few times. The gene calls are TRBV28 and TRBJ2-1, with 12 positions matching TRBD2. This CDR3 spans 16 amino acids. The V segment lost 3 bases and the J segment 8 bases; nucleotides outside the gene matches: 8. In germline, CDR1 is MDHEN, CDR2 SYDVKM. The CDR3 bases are TGTGCCAGCAGTTTTGTTGGACTAGCGGGAATCTATGAGCAGTTCTTC. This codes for CASSFVGLAGIYEQFF.

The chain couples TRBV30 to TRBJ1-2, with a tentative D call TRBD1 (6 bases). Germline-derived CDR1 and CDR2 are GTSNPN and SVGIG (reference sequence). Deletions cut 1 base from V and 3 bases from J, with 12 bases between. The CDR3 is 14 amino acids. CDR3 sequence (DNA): TGTGCCTGGAGTGAAGCACAGGGATACTATGGCTACACCTTC. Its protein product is CAWSEAQGYYGYTF.

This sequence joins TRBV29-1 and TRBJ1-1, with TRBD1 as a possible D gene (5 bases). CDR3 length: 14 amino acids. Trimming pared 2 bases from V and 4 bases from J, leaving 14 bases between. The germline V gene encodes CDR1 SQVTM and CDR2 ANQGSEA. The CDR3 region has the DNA TGCAGCGTTGAAACGACCTTAGGGGTCACTGAAGCTTTCTTT. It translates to CSVETTLGVTEAFF.

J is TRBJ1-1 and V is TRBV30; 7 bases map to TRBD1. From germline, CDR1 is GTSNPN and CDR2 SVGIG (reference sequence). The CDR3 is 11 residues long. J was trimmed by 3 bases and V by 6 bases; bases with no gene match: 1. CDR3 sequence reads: CACDRDTEAFF. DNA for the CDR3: TGTGCCTGTGACAGGGACACTGAAGCTTTCTTT.

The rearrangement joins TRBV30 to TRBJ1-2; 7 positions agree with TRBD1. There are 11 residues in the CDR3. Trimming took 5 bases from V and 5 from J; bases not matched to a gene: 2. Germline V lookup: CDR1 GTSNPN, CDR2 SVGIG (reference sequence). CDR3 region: CAWLTGYGYTF. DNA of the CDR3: TGTGCCTGGCTGACAGGGTATGGCTACACCTTC.

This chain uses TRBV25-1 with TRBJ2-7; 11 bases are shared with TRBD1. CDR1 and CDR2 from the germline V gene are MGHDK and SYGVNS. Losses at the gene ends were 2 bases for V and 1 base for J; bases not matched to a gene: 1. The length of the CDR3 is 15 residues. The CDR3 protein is CASSEGTGGSYEQYF. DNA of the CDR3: TGTGCCAGCAGTGAAGGGACAGGGGGATCCTACGAGCAGTACTTC.

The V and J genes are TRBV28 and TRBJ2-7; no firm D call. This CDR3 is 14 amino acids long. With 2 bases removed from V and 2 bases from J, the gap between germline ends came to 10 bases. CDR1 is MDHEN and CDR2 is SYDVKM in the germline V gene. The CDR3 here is CASSLAPATYEQYF. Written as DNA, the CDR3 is TGTGCCAGCAGTTTAGCACCGGCTACCTACGAGCAGTACTTC. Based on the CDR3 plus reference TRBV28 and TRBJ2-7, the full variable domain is DVKVTQSSRYLVKRTGEKVFLECVQDMDHENMFWYRQDPGLGLRLIYFSYDVKMKEKGDIPEGYSVSREKKERFSLILESASTNQTSMYLCASSLAPATYEQYFGPGTRLTVT.

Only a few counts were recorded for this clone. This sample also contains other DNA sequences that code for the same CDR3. The CDR3 loop reads CASSYSYQETQYF. In DNA, the CDR3 is TGTGCCAGCAGTTACTCCTACCAAGAGACCCAGTACTTC. The gene calls are TRBV6-5 and TRBJ2-5; D is undetermined. CDR1 and CDR2 from the germline V gene are MNHEY and SVGAGI. The length of the CDR3 is 13 residues. The ends were cut back, 0 bases at V and 0 bases at J, with 2 bases in the middle.

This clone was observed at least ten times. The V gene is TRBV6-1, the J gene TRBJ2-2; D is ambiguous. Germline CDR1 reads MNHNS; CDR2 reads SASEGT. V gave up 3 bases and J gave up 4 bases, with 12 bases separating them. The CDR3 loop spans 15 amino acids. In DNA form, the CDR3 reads TGTGCCAGCAGTGAGCCAAAGGTGACCACCGGGGAGCTGTTTTTT. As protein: CASSEPKVTTGELFF.

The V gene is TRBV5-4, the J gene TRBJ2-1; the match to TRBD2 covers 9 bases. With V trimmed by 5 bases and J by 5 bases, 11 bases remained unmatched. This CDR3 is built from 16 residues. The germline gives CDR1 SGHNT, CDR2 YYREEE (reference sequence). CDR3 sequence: CASRLGLGGGDNEQFF. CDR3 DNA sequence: TGTGCCAGCAGGTTAGGTCTGGGCGGGGGGGACAATGAGCAGTTCTTC.

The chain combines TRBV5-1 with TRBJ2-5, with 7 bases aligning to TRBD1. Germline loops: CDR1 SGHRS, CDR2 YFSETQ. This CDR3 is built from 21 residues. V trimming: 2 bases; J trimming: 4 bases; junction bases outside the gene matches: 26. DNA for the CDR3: TGCGCCAGCAGCTTTGGATATCCTCTGACAGGGCAACGTACGGGGAGAGAGACCCAGTACTTC. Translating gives CASSFGYPLTGQRTGRETQYF.

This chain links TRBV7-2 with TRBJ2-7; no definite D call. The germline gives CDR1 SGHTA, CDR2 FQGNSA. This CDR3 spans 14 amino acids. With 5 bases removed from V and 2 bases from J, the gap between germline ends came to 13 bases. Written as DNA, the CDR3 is TGTGCCAGCAGCATAAGCTTAAGTCCCTACGAGCAGTACTTC. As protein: CASSISLSPYEQYF.

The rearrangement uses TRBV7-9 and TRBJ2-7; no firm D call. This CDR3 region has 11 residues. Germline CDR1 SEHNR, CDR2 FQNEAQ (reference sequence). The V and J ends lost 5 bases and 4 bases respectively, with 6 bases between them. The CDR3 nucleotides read TGTGCCAGCAGCGTTACTTACGAGCAGTACTTC. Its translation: CASSVTYEQYF.

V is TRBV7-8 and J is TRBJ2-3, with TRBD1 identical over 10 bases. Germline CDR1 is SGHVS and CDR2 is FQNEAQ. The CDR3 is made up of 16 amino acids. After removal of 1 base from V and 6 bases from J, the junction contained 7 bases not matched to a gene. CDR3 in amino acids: CASSLGLTGGRDTQYF. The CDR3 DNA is TGTGCCAGCAGCTTAGGATTGACAGGGGGCAGGGATACGCAGTATTTT.

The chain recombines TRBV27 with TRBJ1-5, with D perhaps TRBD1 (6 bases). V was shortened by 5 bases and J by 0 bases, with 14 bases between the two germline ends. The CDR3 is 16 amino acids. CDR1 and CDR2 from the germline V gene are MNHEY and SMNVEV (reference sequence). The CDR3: CASSANRVNSNQPQHF. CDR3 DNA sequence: TGTGCCAGCAGTGCCAACAGGGTAAATAGCAATCAGCCCCAGCATTTT.

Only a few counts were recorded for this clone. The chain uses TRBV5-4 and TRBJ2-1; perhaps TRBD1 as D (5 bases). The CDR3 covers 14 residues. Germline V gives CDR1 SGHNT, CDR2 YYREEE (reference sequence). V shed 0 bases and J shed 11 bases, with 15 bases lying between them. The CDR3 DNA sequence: TGTGCCAGCAGCTTGGGGGCCTCAGGGTCAAAGCAGTTCTTC. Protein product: CASSLGASGSKQFF.

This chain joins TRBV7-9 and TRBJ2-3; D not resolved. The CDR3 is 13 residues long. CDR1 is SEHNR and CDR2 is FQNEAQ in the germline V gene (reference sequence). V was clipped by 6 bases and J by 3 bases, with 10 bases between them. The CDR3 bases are TGTGCCAGCAGGCCAGGAGTTACAGATACGCAGTATTTT. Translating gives CASRPGVTDTQYF.

The CDR3 DNA reads TGTGCCAGCAGAGAGGGGACCGGGGAGCTGTTTTTT. It encodes CASREGTGELFF. V usage is TRBV2 and J usage is TRBJ2-2; D tentatively reads TRBD1 or TRBD2 (5 bases each). The germline CDR1 and CDR2 sequences are SNHLY and FYNNEI. The CDR3 has 12 amino acids. The V end lost 6 bases, the J end lost 5 bases, and 7 bases lay between the germline ends.

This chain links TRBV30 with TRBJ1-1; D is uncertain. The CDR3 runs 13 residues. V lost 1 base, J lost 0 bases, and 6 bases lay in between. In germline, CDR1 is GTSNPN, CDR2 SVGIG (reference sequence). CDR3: CAWSGQMNTEAFF. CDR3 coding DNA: TGTGCCTGGAGTGGCCAGATGAACACTGAAGCTTTCTTT.